A selection of T cell receptor beta chains follows, all from one sample in a study of response to subunit inactivated influenza vaccine. TCRdb used MiXCR to reprocess the RT-PCR reads, holding one entry per CDR3 protein. Of around 850,000 distinct CDR3 sequences listed, roughly 18% were seen once; the top ten hold roughly 10%. The sequencing used PBMCs from blood, collected less than 6 days after vaccination. These receptors all come from a man between 50 and 59 years old who received an inactivated influenza vaccine. Both conserved end residues are part of each CDR3. A D gene is named only where the DNA matches it firmly. Size is omitted from some rows. Given values are once, few, many or a class for expanded clones.

NA,15,TRBJ2-1,once,TRBV5-1,CASSLASVRDNEQFF,TGCGCCAGCAGCTTGGCCAGCGTGAGAGACAATGAGCAGTTCTTC
NA,14,TRBJ1-4,NA,TRBV20-1,CSARDSVKVEKLFF,TGCAGTGCTAGAGATTCGGTTAAAGTAGAAAAACTGTTTTTT
NA,15,TRBJ2-7,NA,TRBV28,CASSFLSGGGYEQYF,TGTGCCAGCAGTTTCCTCTCCGGGGGCGGCTACGAGCAGTACTTC
NA,14,TRBJ2-3,few,TRBV5-1,CASSLDGGVDTQYF,TGCGCCAGCAGCTTGGATGGGGGCGTAGATACGCAGTATTTT
TRBD1,13,TRBJ1-2,few,TRBV10-1,CASSQLTGDGYTF,TGCGCCAGCAGCCAACTGACAGGGGACGGCTACACCTTC
NA,17,TRBJ2-3,few,TRBV7-2,CASSLYFDFSSTDTQYF,TGTGCCAGCAGCTTATACTTTGACTTCTCTAGCACAGATACGCAGTATTTT
NA,15,TRBJ1-2,few,TRBV5-1,CASRPRGEANYGYTF,TGCGCCAGCAGACCCCGAGGGGAGGCCAACTATGGCTACACCTTC
TRBD1,15,TRBJ1-1,NA,TRBV9,CASSGQQGAEAEAFF,TGTGCCAGCAGCGGACAACAGGGGGCAGAGGCTGAAGCTTTCTTT
NA,15,TRBJ2-1,few,TRBV12-3/TRBV12-4,CASTNPLVVGNEQFF,TGTGCCAGCACCAACCCGCTGGTAGTCGGAAATGAGCAGTTCTTC
NA,16,TRBJ2-6,NA,TRBV10-3,CAIRPLEGGGANVLTF,TGTGCCATCAGACCACTTGAGGGAGGTGGGGCCAACGTCCTGACTTTC
TRBD2,13,TRBJ2-3,few,TRBV11-2,CATGLAGADTQYF,TGTGCCACCGGACTAGCGGGAGCAGATACGCAGTATTTT
NA,15,TRBJ2-2,NA,TRBV20-1,CSAGDHLGATGELFF,TGCAGTGCTGGAGATCATCTTGGGGCCACCGGGGAGCTGTTTTTT
NA,15,TRBJ2-5,few,TRBV5-1,CASSLESVFRETQYF,TGCGCCAGCAGCTTAGAATCGGTGTTCAGAGAGACCCAGTACTTC